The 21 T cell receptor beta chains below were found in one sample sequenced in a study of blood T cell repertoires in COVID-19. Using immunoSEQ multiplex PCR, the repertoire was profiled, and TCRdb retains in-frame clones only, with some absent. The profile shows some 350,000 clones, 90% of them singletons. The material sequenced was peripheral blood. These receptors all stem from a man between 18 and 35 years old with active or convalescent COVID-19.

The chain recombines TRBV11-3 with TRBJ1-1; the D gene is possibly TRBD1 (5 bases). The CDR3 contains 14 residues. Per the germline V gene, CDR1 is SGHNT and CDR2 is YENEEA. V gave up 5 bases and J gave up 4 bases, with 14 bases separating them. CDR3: CASSPSRGATEAFF. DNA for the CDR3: TGTGCCAGCAGCCCCTCTCGTGGGGCCACTGAAGCTTTCTTT.

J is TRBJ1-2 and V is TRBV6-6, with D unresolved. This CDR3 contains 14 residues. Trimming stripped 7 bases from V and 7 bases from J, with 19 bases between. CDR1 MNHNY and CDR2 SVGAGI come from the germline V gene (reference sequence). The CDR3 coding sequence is TGTGCCAGCAAAGATGGAGGTCGGACGGGTGGCTACACCTTC. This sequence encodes CASKDGGRTGGYTF.

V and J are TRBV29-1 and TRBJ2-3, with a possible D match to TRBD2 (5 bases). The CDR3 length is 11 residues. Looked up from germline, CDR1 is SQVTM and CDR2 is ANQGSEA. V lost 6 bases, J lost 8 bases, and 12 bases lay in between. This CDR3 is CSVHIGGTQYF. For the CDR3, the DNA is TGCAGCGTACACATAGGAGGTACGCAGTATTTT.

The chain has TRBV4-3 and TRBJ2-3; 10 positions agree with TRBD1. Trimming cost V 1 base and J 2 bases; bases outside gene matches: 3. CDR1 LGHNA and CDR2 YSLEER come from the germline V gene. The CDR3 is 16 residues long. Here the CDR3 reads CASSQGGQGFTDTQYF. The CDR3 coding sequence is TGCGCCAGCAGCCAAGGGGGACAGGGGTTCACAGATACGCAGTATTTT.

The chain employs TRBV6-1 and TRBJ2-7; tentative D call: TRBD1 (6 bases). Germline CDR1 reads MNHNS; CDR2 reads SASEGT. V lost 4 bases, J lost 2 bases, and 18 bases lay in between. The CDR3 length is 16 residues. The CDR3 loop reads CASSVEQGYATYEQYF. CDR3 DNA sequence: TGTGCCAGCAGTGTTGAACAGGGATACGCCACCTACGAGCAGTACTTC.

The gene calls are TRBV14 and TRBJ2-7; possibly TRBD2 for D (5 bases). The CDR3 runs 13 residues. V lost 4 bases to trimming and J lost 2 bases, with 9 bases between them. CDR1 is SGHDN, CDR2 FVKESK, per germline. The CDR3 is CASSPDSAYEQYF. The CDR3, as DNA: TGTGCCAGCAGCCCAGATAGCGCCTACGAGCAGTACTTC. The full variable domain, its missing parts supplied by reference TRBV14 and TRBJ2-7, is EAGVTQFPSHSVIEKGQTVTLRCDPISGHDNLYWYRRVMGKEIKFLLHFVKESKQDESGMPNNRFLAERTGGTYSTLKVQPAELEDSGVYFCASSPDSAYEQYFGPGTRLTVT.

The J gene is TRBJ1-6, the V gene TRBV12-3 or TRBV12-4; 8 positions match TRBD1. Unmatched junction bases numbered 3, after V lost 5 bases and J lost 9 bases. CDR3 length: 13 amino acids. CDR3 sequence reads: CASSKDRASPLHF. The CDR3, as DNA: TGTGCCAGCAGTAAGGACAGGGCTTCACCCCTCCACTTT.

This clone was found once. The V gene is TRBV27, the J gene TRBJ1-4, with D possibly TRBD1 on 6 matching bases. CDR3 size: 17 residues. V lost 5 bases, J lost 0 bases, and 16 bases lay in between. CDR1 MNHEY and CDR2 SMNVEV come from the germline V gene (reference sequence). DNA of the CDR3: TGTGCCAGCAGTCCCAACCCAGGGGATTCAACTAATGAAAAACTGTTTTTT. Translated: CASSPNPGDSTNEKLFF.

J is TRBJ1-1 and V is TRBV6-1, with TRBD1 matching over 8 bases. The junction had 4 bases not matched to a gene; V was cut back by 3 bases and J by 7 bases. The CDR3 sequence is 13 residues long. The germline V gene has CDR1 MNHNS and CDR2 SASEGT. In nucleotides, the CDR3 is TGTGCCAGCAGTGAGAGCAGGGGGCTTGAAGCTTTCTTT. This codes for CASSESRGLEAFF.

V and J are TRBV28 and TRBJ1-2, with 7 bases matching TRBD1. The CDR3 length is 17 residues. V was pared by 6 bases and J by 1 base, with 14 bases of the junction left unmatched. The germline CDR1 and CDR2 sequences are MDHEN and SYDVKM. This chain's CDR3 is CASRNPGTVDLNYGYTF. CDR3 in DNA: TGTGCCAGCAGGAATCCCGGGACAGTGGACCTTAACTATGGCTACACCTTC.

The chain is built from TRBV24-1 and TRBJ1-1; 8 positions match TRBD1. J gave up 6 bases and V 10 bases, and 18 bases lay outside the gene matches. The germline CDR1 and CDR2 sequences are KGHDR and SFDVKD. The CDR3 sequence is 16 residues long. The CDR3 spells CATPHPYRGEKAEAFF. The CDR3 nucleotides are TGTGCCACTCCCCACCCCTACAGGGGGGAGAAGGCTGAAGCTTTCTTT.

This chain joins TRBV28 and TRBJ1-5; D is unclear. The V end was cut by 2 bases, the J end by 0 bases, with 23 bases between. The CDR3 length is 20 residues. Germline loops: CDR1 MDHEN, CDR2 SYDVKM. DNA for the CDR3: TGTGCCAGCAGTTTAGACCAGGCCCGAATTAAGACGTATAGCAATCAGCCCCAGCATTTT. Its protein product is CASSLDQARIKTYSNQPQHF.

The CDR3 coding sequence is TGTGCCAGCAGCTTAGCGCGGGTAGCGGGAGGAACAGATACGCAGTATTTT. Protein product: CASSLARVAGGTDTQYF. This chain uses TRBV7-9 with TRBJ2-3; 10 bases align to TRBD2. V shed 0 bases and J 3 bases; nucleotides not matched to a gene: 6. Germline V gene sequence: CDR1 SEHNR, CDR2 FQNEAQ (reference sequence). The CDR3 has 17 residues. The entire variable domain, with the rest obtained from reference TRBV7-9 and TRBJ2-3, is as follows: DTGVSQNPRHKITKRGQNVTFRCDPISEHNRLYWYRQTLGQGPEFLTYFQNEAQLEKSRLLSDRFSAERPKGSFSTLEIQRTEQGDSAMYLCASSLARVAGGTDTQYFGPGTRLTVL.

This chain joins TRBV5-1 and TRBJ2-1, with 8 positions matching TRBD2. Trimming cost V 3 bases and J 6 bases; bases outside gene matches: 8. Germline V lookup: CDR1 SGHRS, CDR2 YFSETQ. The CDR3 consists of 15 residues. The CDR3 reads CASSYTGTSPNEQFF. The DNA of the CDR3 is TGCGCCAGCAGCTATACCGGGACTAGTCCCAATGAGCAGTTCTTC.

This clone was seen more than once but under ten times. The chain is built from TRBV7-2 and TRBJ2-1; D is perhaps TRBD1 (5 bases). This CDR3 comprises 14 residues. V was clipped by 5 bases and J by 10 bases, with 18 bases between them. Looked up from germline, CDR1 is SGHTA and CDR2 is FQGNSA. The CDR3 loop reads CASSPQGLPMEQFF. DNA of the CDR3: TGTGCCAGCAGCCCCCAGGGTCTTCCTATGGAGCAGTTCTTC.

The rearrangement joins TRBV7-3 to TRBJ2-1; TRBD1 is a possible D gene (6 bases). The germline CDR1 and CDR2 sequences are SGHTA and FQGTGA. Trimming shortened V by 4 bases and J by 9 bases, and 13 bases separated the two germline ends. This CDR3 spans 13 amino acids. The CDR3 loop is CASSWTESTEQFF. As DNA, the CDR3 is TGTGCCAGCAGCTGGACAGAATCGACTGAGCAGTTCTTC. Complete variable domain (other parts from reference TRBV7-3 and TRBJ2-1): GAGVSQTPSNKVTEKGKYVELRCDPISGHTALYWYRQSLGQGPEFLIYFQGTGAADDSGLPNDRFFAVRPEGSVSTLKIQRTERGDSAVYLCASSWTESTEQFFGPGTRLTVL.

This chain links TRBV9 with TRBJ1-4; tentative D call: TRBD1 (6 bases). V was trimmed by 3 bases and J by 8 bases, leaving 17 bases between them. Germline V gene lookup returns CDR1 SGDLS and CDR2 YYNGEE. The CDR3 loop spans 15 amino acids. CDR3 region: CASSELQGRGEKLFF. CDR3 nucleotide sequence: TGTGCCAGCAGCGAATTACAGGGTAGGGGAGAAAAACTGTTTTTT.

CDR3 DNA sequence: TGTGCCACCGGGGCTGGTAGCGGTTACAATGAGCAGTTCTTC. It codes for CATGAGSGYNEQFF. The gene calls are TRBV10-3 and TRBJ2-1; D is possibly TRBD2 (6 bases). V was pared by 10 bases and J by 4 bases, with 17 bases between. From germline, CDR1 is ENHRY and CDR2 SYGVKD. The CDR3 runs to 14 residues.

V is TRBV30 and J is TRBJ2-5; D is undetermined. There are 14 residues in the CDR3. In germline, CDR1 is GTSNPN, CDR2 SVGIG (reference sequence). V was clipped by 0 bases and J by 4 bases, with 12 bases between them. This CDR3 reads CAWSVLVSGETQYF. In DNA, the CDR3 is TGTGCCTGGAGTGTTTTAGTTTCCGGAGAGACCCAGTACTTC. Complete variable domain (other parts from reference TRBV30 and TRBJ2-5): SQTIHQWPATLVQPVGSPLSLECTVEGTSNPNLYWYRQAAGRGLQLLFYSVGIGQISSEVPQNLSASRPQDRQFILSSKKLLLSDSGFYLCAWSVLVSGETQYFGPGTRLLVL.

The CDR3 protein is CASSQGGEQFF. CDR3 nucleotide sequence: TGTGCCAGCAGTCAGGGAGGAGAGCAGTTCTTC. The chain is built from TRBV6-2 or TRBV6-3 and TRBJ2-1; tentatively, D is TRBD2 (6 bases). The CDR3 contains 11 residues. The V end lost 5 bases, the J end lost 10 bases, and 9 bases lay between the germline ends. In germline, CDR1 is MNHEY, CDR2 SVGEGT.

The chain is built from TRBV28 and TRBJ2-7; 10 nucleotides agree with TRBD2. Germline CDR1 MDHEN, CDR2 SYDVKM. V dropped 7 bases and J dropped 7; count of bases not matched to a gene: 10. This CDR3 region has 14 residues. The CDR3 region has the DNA TGTGCCAGCATCAGCGGGAGGGCCCGAGGAGAGCAGTACTTC. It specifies CASISGRARGEQYF.